This record concerns one T cell receptor (beta chain) sequence. No antigen is known for it. This sample is drawn from a study of cytomegalovirus exposure and HLA in healthy donors. Study context: One earlier analysis, a look at roughly 180 million T cells, found around 110 million unique TCR beta sequences. General study results and limits: Across all donors, roughly uniform sequencing depth was an assumption of the presence/absence analyses. The authors later linked a missense DCLRE1C variant to TCR beta V- and J-gene trimming.

The PCR employed 60 Vbeta primers together with 13 Jbeta primers. The data were produced by immunoSEQ multiplex PCR, yet TCRdb's version contains in-frame clones alone and is incomplete. The sample comprises about 94,000 clones, more than 60% of which are singletons, and around 4% rests with the top ten. CDR1 is MNHEY and CDR2 is SMNVEV in the germline V gene (reference sequence). This CDR3 has 14 amino acids. V shed 0 bases and J shed 5 bases, with 10 bases lying between them. The receptor was isolated from a man under 40 in good health and CMV-seronegative. Sequenced input: PBMCs. This sequence joins TRBV27 and TRBJ1-2; D is possibly TRBD1 (5 bases). This CDR3 reads CASSLSGGGYGYTF. The CDR3 DNA reads TGTGCCAGCAGTTTATCAGGTGGGGGGTATGGCTACACCTTC.